One and the same sample provided the 8 T cell receptor beta chains below, sequenced in a study of T-cell reconstitution after alpha-beta-depleted transplantation in children. For TCRbeta, the library was prepared with unique molecular identifiers. TCRdb re-called the PCR reads through MiXCR, storing one row per CDR3 protein. The sample lists 95,000 to 150,000 distinct CDR3 sequences, 23% seen once, with roughly a tenth in the top ten. The specimen was PBMCs, mostly from graft donor cells, collected 180 days after TCRalphabeta/CD19-depleted stem cell transplant. The origin of the receptors is a male patient between 2 and 10 years old who had a stem cell transplant for chronic granulomatous disease, so the T cells may come from the graft donor.

This rearrangement joins TRBV7-2 to TRBJ2-7; D unresolved. Between the trimmed V and J ends, which lost 5 bases and 5 bases, there was a span of 10 bases. The CDR3 is made up of 12 amino acids. The germline gives CDR1 SGHTA, CDR2 FQGNSA. The CDR3 DNA is TGTGCCAGCAGCCCGAGGACCCACGAGCAGTACTTC. This encodes CASSPRTHEQYF. Based on the CDR3 plus reference TRBV7-2 and TRBJ2-7, the full variable domain is GAGVSQSPSNKVTEKGKDVELRCDPISGHTALYWYRQSLGQGLEFLIYFQGNSAPDKSGLPSDRFSAERTGGSVSTLTIQRTQQEDSAVYLCASSPRTHEQYFGPGTRLTVT.

There are a few counts of this clonotype. The chain carries TRBV12-3 or TRBV12-4 and TRBJ1-5; D unclear. This CDR3 is built from 15 residues. Deletions cut 4 bases from V and 3 bases from J, with 13 bases between. The CDR3 DNA follows: TGTGCCAGCAGTTCGCCGGAAGGGTACAATCAGCCCCAGCATTTT. Amino acid sequence: CASSSPEGYNQPQHF.

This clonotype was counted many times. The rearrangement links TRBV20-1 to TRBJ2-5; the D gene is possibly TRBD1 (6 bases). The V end lost 0 bases, the J end lost 5 bases, and 16 bases lay between the germline ends. The CDR3 spans 15 residues. Germline V gene lookup returns CDR1 DFQATT and CDR2 SNEGSKA (reference sequence). CDR3 nucleotide sequence: TGCAGTGCTAGAGAAAATCGAGGACAGTTTGAGACCCAGTACTTC. Encoded protein: CSARENRGQFETQYF.

The chain carries TRBV29-1 and TRBJ1-2; D remains ambiguous. V lost 1 base, J lost 4 bases, and 7 bases lay in between. This CDR3 is built from 12 residues. Germline-derived CDR1 and CDR2 are SQVTM and ANQGSEA. CDR3 sequence: CSVEGRVYGYTF. The CDR3 bases are TGCAGCGTTGAAGGGCGGGTCTATGGCTACACCTTC.

This clonotype appeared a few times. CDR3 DNA: TGCGCCAGCAGCTTTACGGTCGGAAGCTCCTATAATTCACCCCTCCACTTT. This encodes CASSFTVGSSYNSPLHF. This chain joins TRBV5-1 and TRBJ1-6, with no clear D. The CDR3 contains 17 residues. Per the germline V gene, CDR1 is SGHRS and CDR2 is YFSETQ. The V end lost 2 bases, the J end lost 0 bases, and 12 bases lay between the germline ends.

There are many counts of this clonotype. The rearrangement uses TRBV20-1 and TRBJ2-3, with 9 bases fitting TRBD1. Germline CDR1 DFQATT, CDR2 SNEGSKA (reference sequence). V gave up 4 bases and J gave up 6 bases; unmatched junction bases: 5. The CDR3 loop spans 13 amino acids. The CDR3 nucleotides are TGCAGTGCTACCAGGACAGGGGAGGATACGCAGTATTTT. This sequence encodes CSATRTGEDTQYF.

The gene calls are TRBV12-3 or TRBV12-4 and TRBJ1-1; maybe TRBD1 (6 bases). Trimming took off 1 base at V and 4 bases at J, with 13 bases between the two ends. This CDR3 is built from 15 residues. The CDR3 sequence: CASSLEVGGCTEAFF. DNA of the CDR3: TGTGCCAGCAGTTTAGAGGTAGGGGGGTGCACTGAAGCTTTCTTT.

This clonotype has a count of ten or more. The rearrangement joins TRBV20-1 to TRBJ1-3; D is uncertain. V was pared by 5 bases and J by 0 bases, with 11 bases between. CDR1 DFQATT and CDR2 SNEGSKA come from the germline V gene (reference sequence). This CDR3 has 14 amino acids. The chain's CDR3 is CSARDPFSGNTIYF. The CDR3 DNA is TGCAGTGCTCGTGACCCCTTCTCTGGAAACACCATATATTTT.